A selection of T cell receptor beta chains follows, all from one sample in a study of Ad26.COV2.S vaccination and SARS-CoV-2 variants. Using immunoSEQ multiplex PCR, the repertoire was profiled, and TCRdb retains in-frame clones only, with some absent. Of tens of thousands of clones in the sample, approximately 81% were seen once. The sequencing used peripheral blood, collected after recovery from COVID-19. Receptors were obtained from a human donor who had recovered from COVID-19. Each CDR3 is given with its conserved first and last residue. The D gene is left open where the match is weak. Clone size is not always given. Where it is, it says once, few, many or a class for expanded clones.

V	length	size	J	D	CDR3
TRBV7-9	16	-	TRBJ2-1	-	CASSLVVGTPYNEQFF
TRBV6-2/TRBV6-3	19	once	TRBJ2-2	-	CASSSRLQGFRGYPGELFF
TRBV5-4	15	once	TRBJ1-1	-	CASSLGPGQNTEAFF
TRBV14	14	-	TRBJ1-2	-	CASSQDLGFYGYTF
TRBV2	16	-	TRBJ2-2	-	CASRDRPGLDTGELFF
TRBV7-8	17	-	TRBJ1-4	-	CASSSRIGQGIYEKLFF
TRBV19	12	-	TRBJ1-3	-	CASSLSGNTIYF
TRBV6-2/TRBV6-3	12	-	TRBJ2-3	-	CASSAYTDTQYF
TRBV23-1	15	-	TRBJ2-7	TRBD1	CASSLGTGAPFEQYF
TRBV7-3	15	-	TRBJ2-1	TRBD2	CASSTRLAQYNEQFF
TRBV5-5	15	-	TRBJ2-3	-	CATAISPRSTDTQYF
TRBV19	15	-	TRBJ2-2	-	CASSVTGFSTGELFF
TRBV6-2/TRBV6-3	18	-	TRBJ2-2	TRBD2	CASSYTGTSGSNTGELFF
TRBV5-1	14	-	TRBJ2-1	-	CASSFVGLNNEQFF
TRBV10-3	11	-	TRBJ2-7	-	CAISGTYEQYF
TRBV5-8	13	-	TRBJ2-5	TRBD1	CASSYRGRETQYF
TRBV20-1	11	-	TRBJ2-5	-	CSAPQGRAQYF
TRBV7-9	17	-	TRBJ1-3	-	CASSFARGASSGNTIYF
TRBV19	15	-	TRBJ1-2	TRBD1	CASTKGQGATGGYTF
TRBV9	18	-	TRBJ1-1	-	CASSPSFSGGGGYTEAFF
TRBV10-3	14	-	TRBJ2-7	TRBD2	CAIRVGAGSYEQYF
TRBV6-4	15	-	TRBJ2-1	TRBD1	CASSADRGVYNEQFF
TRBV27	15	-	TRBJ2-3	-	CASSLSGVPTDTQYF
TRBV11-2	14	once	TRBJ1-1	TRBD1	CASSPGQPWTEAFF
TRBV5-1	17	-	TRBJ2-5	-	CASSPGGTVHSGETQYF
TRBV29-1	15	-	TRBJ2-1	-	CSVEDRRSSYNEQFF
TRBV5-1	14	-	TRBJ2-1	TRBD2	CASEGLAGNNEQFF
TRBV29-1	16	-	TRBJ2-2	TRBD2	CSVGRAGGFGTGELFF
TRBV28	12	-	TRBJ1-1	-	CASKVMNTEAFF
TRBV20-1	15	few	TRBJ1-4	TRBD1	CSASPGTGGEEKLFF
TRBV19	13	-	TRBJ2-7	-	CASSIDPDKEQYF
TRBV4-3	19	once	TRBJ2-2	TRBD2	CASSQYGLAGDLNTGELFF
TRBV6-5	12	-	TRBJ2-6	-	CASLSGANVLTF
TRBV5-4	14	-	TRBJ2-1	-	CASSLGGPVSEQFF
TRBV19	14	once	TRBJ2-7	-	CASSIVSRSYEQYF
TRBV19	16	-	TRBJ2-1	TRBD2	CASSIAGTSRYNEQFF
TRBV4-2	16	-	TRBJ2-3	TRBD2	CASSQVAGGGTDTQYF
TRBV28	13	once	TRBJ2-7	TRBD2	CAIQGLAGGLAYF
TRBV6-5	15	-	TRBJ1-6	-	CASSPLVGDNSPLHF
TRBV3-1/TRBV3-2	11	-	TRBJ2-1	-	CASGAAEEQFF
TRBV6-6	12	-	TRBJ1-5	-	CASSYSMEPQHF
TRBV5-1	15	-	TRBJ2-1	-	CASSLQGSQPNEQFF
TRBV7-2	15	-	TRBJ2-7	TRBD2	CASRFGTSENYEQYF
TRBV4-3	14	-	TRBJ2-1	-	CASAVGAGVNEQFF
TRBV19	15	-	TRBJ2-1	TRBD2	CASSPAGGAGNEQFF
TRBV6-2/TRBV6-3	15	-	TRBJ2-6	-	CASSYPQTGANVLTF
TRBV28	16	few	TRBJ2-1	-	CASRTTGELSYNEQFF
TRBV7-3	14	-	TRBJ2-2	-	CASSLGANTGELFF
TRBV9	17	-	TRBJ2-5	-	CASSPRGARPFEETQYF
TRBV11-3	15	many	TRBJ2-1	-	CASSLDRGFHNEQFF
TRBV6-1	12	-	TRBJ2-7	-	CASSPGTYEQYF
TRBV5-1	15	-	TRBJ2-7	-	CASSLEGLDLDEQYF
TRBV7-2	17	-	TRBJ2-7	TRBD2	CASSLTSGSSSSYEQYF
TRBV14	13	-	TRBJ2-3	TRBD2	CASSRAGGDTQYF
TRBV7-2	15	few	TRBJ2-3	-	CASSPAAGSTDTQYF
TRBV19	14	few	TRBJ1-5	-	CASRSGIGNQPQHF
TRBV7-8	15	-	TRBJ1-4	TRBD1	CASSFQTGVNEKLFF
TRBV11-2	14	-	TRBJ1-1	-	CASTATALNTEAFF
TRBV28	12	-	TRBJ1-2	-	CASMGLNYGYTF
TRBV7-9	15	few	TRBJ2-3	TRBD1	CASSQTKGQPDTQYF